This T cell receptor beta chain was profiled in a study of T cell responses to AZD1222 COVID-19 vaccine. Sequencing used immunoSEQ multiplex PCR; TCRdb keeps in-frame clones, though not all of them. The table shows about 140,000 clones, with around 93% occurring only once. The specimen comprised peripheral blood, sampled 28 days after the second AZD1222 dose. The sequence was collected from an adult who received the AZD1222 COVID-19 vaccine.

As DNA, the CDR3 is TGTGCCAGCAGCCTTCAGGGGGGAGATACGCAGTATTTT. It translates to CASSLQGGDTQYF. The V and J genes are TRBV7-2 and TRBJ2-3, with D possibly being TRBD1 (7 bases). The CDR3 is made up of 13 amino acids. V shed 5 bases and J shed 5 bases, with 11 bases lying between them. CDR1 and CDR2 from the germline V gene are SGHTA and FQGNSA.